These T cell receptor beta chains were read from a single sample in a study of technical replicates of blood from a handful of donors. The protocol was immunoSEQ multiplex PCR, while the TCRdb copy is restricted to in-frame clones and leaves out a portion. The table has 85,000 to 100,000 clones, 95% seen once; the top ten hold roughly 0.19%. The sequenced material came from T cells isolated from PBMCs. The source is a human donor in good health. Each CDR3 is given with its conserved first and last residue. Fields, in order: J gene, V gene, clone size, D gene, CDR3 DNA, CDR3 protein. The D gene is left open where the match is weak. Size values are once, few and many counts, or a class for expanded clones, and some rows have none.

>TRBJ2-1|TRBV11-3|-|-
TGTGCCAGCAGCCAGCGGCGGTCCTACAATGAGCAGTTCTTC
CASSQRRSYNEQFF
>TRBJ2-5|TRBV19|-|-
TGTGCCAGTAGTATCCAGGGCGGAGAGACCCAGTACTTC
CASSIQGGETQYF
>TRBJ1-1|TRBV29-1|once|-
TGCAGCGTTGTTTCCGAGCTTGGTCTACTCGAAGCTTTCTTT
CSVVSELGLLEAFF
>TRBJ1-2|TRBV6-1|-|TRBD1
TGTGCCAGCAGTGAGGAATCGAGCCGGGACAGGGTGAACTATGGCTACACCTTC
CASSEESSRDRVNYGYTF
>TRBJ2-5|TRBV29-1|-|TRBD2
TGCAGCGTCGCTTCGACAGGCGGGGGGGAGACCCAGTACTTC
CSVASTGGGETQYF
>TRBJ2-7|TRBV27|-|TRBD2
TGTGCCAGCAGTTTAGGGCTAGCGGGAGTGGACGAGCAGTACTTC
CASSLGLAGVDEQYF
>TRBJ2-3|TRBV11-1|-|TRBD1
TGTGCCAGCAGCTTAGCCGGACAGGCCCTTTGGTTGGCAGATACGCAGTATTTT
CASSLAGQALWLADTQYF
>TRBJ1-2|TRBV13|-|TRBD1
TGTGCCAGCAGAAAAATCCCGGGACAGGGGGGTGGCTACACCTTC
CASRKIPGQGGGYTF
>TRBJ2-1|TRBV5-6|-|-
TGTGCCAGCAGCTCATACAATGAGCAGTTCTTC
CASSSYNEQFF
>TRBJ2-3|TRBV5-1|-|TRBD2
TGCGCCAGCAGCTTTAAGCGGGAGGGCCTATTAATGTACGCAGATACGCAGTATTTT
CASSFKREGLLMYADTQYF
>TRBJ2-3|TRBV5-1|-|-
TGCGCCAGCAGCTCGCAGACCATAACACAGGGTCTATGGAGTATGGATACGCAGTATTTT
CASSSQTITQGLWSMDTQYF
>TRBJ2-5|TRBV28|-|-
TGTGCCAGCAGCTACTCCCTCCGAGGCCAAGAGACCCAGTACTTC
CASSYSLRGQETQYF
>TRBJ2-3|TRBV10-3|-|-
TGTGCCATCAGCGGGGGAGTCACAGATACGCAGTATTTT
CAISGGVTDTQYF
>TRBJ2-5|TRBV28|-|-
TGTGCCAGCAGCTCTGGACAGCAAGAGACCCAGTACTTC
CASSSGQQETQYF
>TRBJ1-1|TRBV19|-|-
TGTGCCAGTAGCCGGGACACCCAGTTGAACACTGAAGCTTTCTTT
CASSRDTQLNTEAFF
>TRBJ1-1|TRBV6-1|once|-
TGTGCCAGCAGTGAGGGGGCCGCCCAAAGGGGAGAAGCTTTCTTT
CASSEGAAQRGEAFF
>TRBJ2-3|TRBV7-9|-|TRBD1
TGTGCCAGCAGCCCCTGGGACAGCCCCACAGATACGCAGTATTTT
CASSPWDSPTDTQYF
>TRBJ2-7|TRBV28|-|-
TGTGCCAGCAGTTTAGCTCAGGGTTTCTACGAGCAGTACTTC
CASSLAQGFYEQYF
>TRBJ2-6|TRBV19|-|-
TGTGCCAGTAGTCCCGGGACTGGTCCCAACGTCCTGACTTTC
CASSPGTGPNVLTF
>TRBJ2-3|TRBV7-3|once|TRBD1
TGTGCCAGCAGCGGCGGCGGAGCCGGACAGGAGGCAGATACGCAGTATTTT
CASSGGGAGQEADTQYF
>TRBJ2-7|TRBV4-1|once|TRBD1
TGCGCCAGCAGCCAAGGAACTGGACAGGGGAATTACTACGAGCAGTACTTC
CASSQGTGQGNYYEQYF
>TRBJ2-2|TRBV5-1|once|-
TGCGCCAGCAGCCCGGGGGGCGCGGGCACCGGGGAGCTGTTTTTT
CASSPGGAGTGELFF
>TRBJ1-3|TRBV15|-|-
TGTGCCACCTCCCGGGAGGGTGATGGAAACTCCATATATTTT
CATSREGDGNSIYF
>TRBJ1-2|TRBV12-5|-|-
TGTGCTAGTGCCCCGGGAGACTCCCTCTATGGCTACACCTTC
CASAPGDSLYGYTF
>TRBJ2-1|TRBV11-3|-|-
TGTGCCAGCAGCGCGGGCAGCACCTACAATGAGCAGTTCTTC
CASSAGSTYNEQFF
>TRBJ1-2|TRBV6-1|-|-
TGTGCCAGCAGCCCCGGACAGTCCTCATATGGCTACACCTTC
CASSPGQSSYGYTF
>TRBJ2-1|TRBV7-2|-|TRBD2
TGTGCCAGCAGCTTACAGGCTAGCGGGGGGTACAATGAGCAGTTCTTC
CASSLQASGGYNEQFF
>TRBJ2-5|TRBV28|-|TRBD2
TGTGCCAGCAGTTTTCCTTCCCCCGGACCCTATAGCGGGAGGGGGTTTCGGGAGACCCAGTACTTC
CASSFPSPGPYSGRGFRETQYF
>TRBJ1-5|TRBV7-2|-|TRBD1
TGTGCCAGCAGCGGAGACAGGGGCCAGCCCCAGCATTTT
CASSGDRGQPQHF
>TRBJ2-3|TRBV14|-|-
TGTGCCAGCAGCCAAGAGGGACTGCAGCATTCAGATACGCAGTATTTT
CASSQEGLQHSDTQYF
>TRBJ1-5|TRBV4-1|-|-
TGCGCCAGCAGCCAAGTGGGGCGGAACAATCAGCCCCAGCATTTT
CASSQVGRNNQPQHF
>TRBJ1-5|TRBV7-8|-|TRBD1
TGTGCCAGCAGCTTCCGACAGGGGGCTGTAGGGAATCAGCCCCAGCATTTT
CASSFRQGAVGNQPQHF
>TRBJ2-1|TRBV7-9|-|-
TGTGCCAGCAGCCAGGTCCTATTCTCCTACAATGAGCAGTTCTTC
CASSQVLFSYNEQFF
>TRBJ1-5|TRBV27|-|-
TGTGCCAGCAGTTTTTCAAGCAATCAGCCCCAGCATTTT
CASSFSSNQPQHF
>TRBJ2-7|TRBV11-3|-|TRBD1
TGTGCCAGCAGACAGGGGTCTTACGAGCAGTACTTC
CASRQGSYEQYF
>TRBJ2-1|TRBV20-1|-|TRBD2
TGCAGTGCAGCTAGCGGGGGGGCTTTCTTC
CSAASGGAFF
>TRBJ2-7|TRBV7-8|-|-
TGTGCCAGCACCCCCGTTGACAACTCCTACGAGCAGTACTTC
CASTPVDNSYEQYF
>TRBJ1-2|TRBV28|-|TRBD1
TGTGCCAGCAGAGCGACAGGGTCCTATGGCTACACCTTC
CASRATGSYGYTF
>TRBJ2-7|TRBV7-9|-|TRBD2
TGTGCCAGCAGCGAATCAGGGAGGGACGAGCAGTACTTC
CASSESGRDEQYF
>TRBJ1-4|TRBV29-1|few|TRBD1
TGCAGCGTTGAGAGTTTGGGACAGGGGGAGGATGAAAAACTGTTTTTT
CSVESLGQGEDEKLFF
>TRBJ1-4|TRBV14|-|TRBD1
TGTGCCAGCAGCCAAGCCGGGACAGGGGGCGAAAAACTGTTTTTT
CASSQAGTGGEKLFF
>TRBJ1-5|TRBV2|-|-
TGTGCCAGCAGTATTGACAGGAAAGATCAGCCCCAGCATTTT
CASSIDRKDQPQHF
>TRBJ1-5|TRBV7-9|-|-
TGTGCCAGCAGCTTAGCGCTGGAGGGGAACCAGCCCCAGCATTTT
CASSLALEGNQPQHF
>TRBJ2-5|TRBV7-8|-|TRBD2
TGTGCCAGCAGCTTAGGGATACTAGCGGGAGGGGAGACCCAGTACTTC
CASSLGILAGGETQYF
>TRBJ2-1|TRBV7-2|-|-
TGTGCCAGCAGCTCCAGTGGCGGGATGGGGAATGAGCAGTTCTTC
CASSSSGGMGNEQFF
>TRBJ2-5|TRBV4-1|-|TRBD1
TGCGCCAGCAGCCAAGATCATCTTAGGACAGGGAGGGAGACCCAGTACTTC
CASSQDHLRTGRETQYF
>TRBJ2-2|TRBV6-6|-|-
TGTGCCAGCAGACGACCGGGACTGCAGAACACCGGGGAGCTGTTTTTT
CASRRPGLQNTGELFF
>TRBJ1-2|TRBV10-3|-|TRBD1
TGTGCCATCAGTGAGTCGATAGGGACAGGACCTGGTGGCTACACCTTC
CAISESIGTGPGGYTF
>TRBJ1-6|TRBV7-2|-|-
TGTGCCAGCAGCCGAGTAGGGAGCTCCTATAATTCACCCCTCCACTTT
CASSRVGSSYNSPLHF
>TRBJ2-5|TRBV28|-|-
TGTGCCAGCAGTCCCGCTAGCGAAGAGACCCAGTACTTC
CASSPASEETQYF
>TRBJ2-3|TRBV6-1|-|-
TGTGCCAGCAGTGACCCAGGGATCAGCACAGATACGCAGTATTTT
CASSDPGISTDTQYF